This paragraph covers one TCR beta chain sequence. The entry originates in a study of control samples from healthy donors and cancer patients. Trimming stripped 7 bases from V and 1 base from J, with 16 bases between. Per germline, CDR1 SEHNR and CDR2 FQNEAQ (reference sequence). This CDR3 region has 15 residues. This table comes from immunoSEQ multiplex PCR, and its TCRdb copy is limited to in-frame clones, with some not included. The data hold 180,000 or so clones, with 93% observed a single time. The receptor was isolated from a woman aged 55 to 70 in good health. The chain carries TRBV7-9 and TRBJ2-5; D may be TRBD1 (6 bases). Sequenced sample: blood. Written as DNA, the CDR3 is TGTGCCAGCATAGGGGGTGGTTCTTCCCAAGAGACCCAGTACTTC. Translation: CASIGGGSSQETQYF.